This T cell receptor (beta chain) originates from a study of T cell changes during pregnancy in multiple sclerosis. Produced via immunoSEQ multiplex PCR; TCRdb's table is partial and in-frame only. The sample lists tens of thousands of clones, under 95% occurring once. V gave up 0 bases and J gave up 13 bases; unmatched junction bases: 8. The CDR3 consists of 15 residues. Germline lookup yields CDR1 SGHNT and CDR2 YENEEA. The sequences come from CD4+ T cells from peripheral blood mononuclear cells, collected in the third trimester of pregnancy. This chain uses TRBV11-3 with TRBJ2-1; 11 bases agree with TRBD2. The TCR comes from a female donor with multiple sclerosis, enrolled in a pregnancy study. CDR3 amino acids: CASSLEVTSGKDQFF. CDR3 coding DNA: TGTGCCAGCAGCTTAGAGGTGACTAGCGGGAAGGACCAGTTCTTC.